One and the same sample provided the 2 T cell receptor beta chains below, sequenced in a study of T cells in Graves' hyperthyroidism and ophthalmopathy. Amplification targeted TCR beta CDR3 regions from RNA transcripts. The HTBI primer set was used in a first-round RT-PCR of the TCR CDR3. TCRdb itself ran the multiplex PCR reads through MiXCR, one entry per CDR3 protein. The sample consists of fewer than 650,000 distinct CDR3 sequences, about 15% of them appearing once. Material for sequencing was blood. The receptors here all came from a woman in her thirties or forties with Graves' ophthalmopathy.

This clonotype has at least ten counts. The genes are TRBV6-1 and TRBJ2-5; D is perhaps TRBD2 (5 bases). The ends were cut back, 6 bases at V and 4 bases at J, with 12 bases in the middle. CDR1 and CDR2 (germline): MNHNS, SASEGT. This CDR3 spans 13 amino acids. Here the CDR3 reads CASSEDSRETQYF. In nucleotides, the CDR3 is TGTGCCAGCAGCGAGGACTCGCGAGAGACCCAGTACTTC.

The sample holds many counts of this clonotype. This chain links TRBV27 with TRBJ1-1, with D perhaps TRBD1 (6 bases). The CDR3 contains 17 residues. The germline V gene has CDR1 MNHEY and CDR2 SMNVEV (reference sequence). Trimming pared 5 bases from V and 0 bases from J, leaving 19 bases between. The CDR3 is CASSLLNSGDMNTEAFF. The CDR3 DNA reads as TGTGCCAGCAGTCTACTCAACTCCGGGGACATGAACACTGAAGCTTTCTTT.